This T cell receptor (beta chain) was found in a study of control samples from healthy donors and cancer patients. Germline lookup yields CDR1 MGHRA and CDR2 YSYEKL. Trimming took 0 bases from V and 3 from J, leaving 12 bases between them. The CDR3 consists of 15 residues. Profiled with immunoSEQ multiplex PCR; TCRdb holds only in-frame clones, not every one. Among about 190,000 clones listed, roughly nine tenths were seen once. This chain uses TRBV4-1 with TRBJ2-7; either TRBD1 or TRBD2 may supply D (5 bases each). The TCR sequence derives from a man aged 25-45 years in good health. The specimen was blood. Here the CDR3 reads CASSQEGDGGYEQYF. The CDR3 coding sequence is TGCGCCAGCAGCCAAGAGGGGGATGGGGGCTACGAGCAGTACTTC.